This T cell receptor (beta chain) was obtained from a study of radiation and T cells in renal cell carcinoma. Study outcomes and limitations: From baseline, blood top tumor clonotypes peaked at 2 weeks post-radiation.

Here immunoSEQ multiplex PCR was the method, and the copy in TCRdb shows in-frame clones only, minus some. The data show about 130,000 clones, about 88% seen once. Only a few counts were recorded for this clone. No antigen is known for it. The germline CDR1 and CDR2 sequences are MNHNS and SASEGT. The V gene lost 6 bases and the J gene lost 5 bases, with 16 bases spanning the gap. This CDR3 has 14 residues. Time point given: baseline pretreatment blood. Noted treatment: 15 Gy SBRT to primary tumor, nephrectomy 4 weeks later. The rearrangement uses TRBV6-1 and TRBJ1-1; a weak D match, TRBD1 (6 bases). The sequences come from blood, collected from a patient whose treatment included radiotherapy and nephrectomy. This receptor was obtained from a woman aged 45-65 years with renal cell carcinoma. The CDR3 DNA reads as TGTGCCAGCAGACAGGGTAAAGGAGGGACTGAAGCTTTCTTT. Its protein product is CASRQGKGGTEAFF.